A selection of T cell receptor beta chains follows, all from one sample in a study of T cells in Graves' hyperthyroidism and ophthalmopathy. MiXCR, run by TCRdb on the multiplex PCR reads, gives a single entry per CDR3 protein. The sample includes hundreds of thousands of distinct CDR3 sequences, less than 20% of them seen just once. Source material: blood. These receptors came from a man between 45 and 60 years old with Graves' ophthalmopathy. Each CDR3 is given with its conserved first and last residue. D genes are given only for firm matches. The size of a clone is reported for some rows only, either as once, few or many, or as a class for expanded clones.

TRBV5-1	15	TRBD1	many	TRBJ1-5	TGCGCCAGCAGCCCACAGGGGACCGAGAATCAGCCCCAGCATTTT	CASSPQGTENQPQHF
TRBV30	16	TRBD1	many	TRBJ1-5	TGTGCCTGGACCCATTCCCGACAGGGTCAGGGTCAGCCCCAGCATTTT	CAWTHSRQGQGQPQHF
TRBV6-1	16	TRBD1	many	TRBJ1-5	TGTGCCAGCAGTCCAGGACAGGGATTAGCGAAGCAGCCCCAGCATTTT	CASSPGQGLAKQPQHF
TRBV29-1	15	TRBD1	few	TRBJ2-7	TGCAGCGTTAACCTACGGGACAGGGGCTCCTACGAGCAGTACTTC	CSVNLRDRGSYEQYF
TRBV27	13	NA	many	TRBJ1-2	TGTGCCAGCAGTTTCCGGGACGGCTATGGCTACACCTTC	CASSFRDGYGYTF
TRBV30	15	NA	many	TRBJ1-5	TGTGCCTGGCTTGCCCCGGGTAGGAACAATCAGCCCCAGCATTTT	CAWLAPGRNNQPQHF
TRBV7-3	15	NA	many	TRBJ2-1	TGTGCCAGCAGCACCCTCCCGACTAGATCGCATGAGCAGTTCTTC	CASSTLPTRSHEQFF
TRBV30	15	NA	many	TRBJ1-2	TGTGCCTGGGGAAGAACCGGGACCGCGAACTATGGCTACACCTTC	CAWGRTGTANYGYTF
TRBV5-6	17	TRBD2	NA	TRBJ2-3	TGTGCCAGCAGCTTGTTTACTAGCGGGAGGGGAGGAGATACGCAGTATTTT	CASSLFTSGRGGDTQYF
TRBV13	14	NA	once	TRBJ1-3	TGTGCCAGCAGCCCCACAGGGTCTCGGGACACCATATATTTT	CASSPTGSRDTIYF
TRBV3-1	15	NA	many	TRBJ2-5	TGTGCCAGCAGCCAACCGGGGAACGGCCAAGAGACCCAGTACTTC	CASSQPGNGQETQYF
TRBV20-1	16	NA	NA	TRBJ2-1	TGCAGTGCTAGCGGGAACAGCCGAAGCTCCTACAATGAGCAGTTCTTC	CSASGNSRSSYNEQFF
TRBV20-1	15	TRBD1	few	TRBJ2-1	TGCAGTGCTAGACCGGGACAGTCCCCAAACAATGAGCAGTTCTTC	CSARPGQSPNNEQFF
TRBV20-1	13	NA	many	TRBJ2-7	TGCAGTCCCACCGGAATAACTACCTACGAGCAGTACTTC	CSPTGITTYEQYF
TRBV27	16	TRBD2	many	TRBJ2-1	TGTGCCAGCAGTTTATTGACTAGCGGGAGGGCCAATGAGCAGTTCTTC	CASSLLTSGRANEQFF
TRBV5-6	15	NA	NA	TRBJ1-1	TGTGCCAGCAGCGACCGCTTCAAACTGAACACTGAAGCTTTCTTT	CASSDRFKLNTEAFF
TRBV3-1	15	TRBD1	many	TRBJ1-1	TGTGCCAGCAGCCAATGGGACAGGGGACGGACTGAAGCTTTCTTT	CASSQWDRGRTEAFF
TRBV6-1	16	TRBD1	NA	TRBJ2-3	TGTGCCAGCATCGCCCCCGGGACAGGGGCGTCCGGTACGCAGTATTTT	CASIAPGTGASGTQYF
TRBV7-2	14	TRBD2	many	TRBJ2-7	TGTGCCAGCAGCAAGACTAGCGGGAGCTACGAGCAGTACTTC	CASSKTSGSYEQYF
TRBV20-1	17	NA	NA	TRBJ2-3	TGCAGTGCTAGAGATTTTCAGGCAGGGGTAGACACAGATACGCAGTATTTT	CSARDFQAGVDTDTQYF
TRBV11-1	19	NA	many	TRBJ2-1	TGTGCCAGCAGCTTAGCTAATTTCCGGGACACCCGCTCCTACAATGAGCAGTTCTTC	CASSLANFRDTRSYNEQFF
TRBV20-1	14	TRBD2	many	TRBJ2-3	TGCAGTGCTAGTTCGCGGGAGGGCCGGGATACGCAGTATTTT	CSASSREGRDTQYF
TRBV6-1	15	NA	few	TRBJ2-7	TGTGCCAGCAGCCTAACATCCGGGGAAGGCGCTGAGCAGTACTTC	CASSLTSGEGAEQYF